This T cell receptor beta chain was found in a study of TIL therapy for anti-PD-1-resistant metastatic lung cancer. Study information: Median patient age was 54, ranging about 35-85 years. Findings of the study overall: Many TIL product clones were absent from baseline tumor, suggesting clonal contraction.

Time point: pre-treatment sample, taken before nivolumab and TIL therapy. Tumor tissue came from excised metastases, mostly pleural nodules or supraclavicular lymph nodes. Tumor harvest preceded PD-1/PD-L1 blockade, followed by nivolumab treatment. The J segment lost 0 bases and the V segment lost 5 bases, leaving 8 bases of the junction unmatched. Germline CDR1 and CDR2: SSHAT and FNYEAQ (reference sequence). The CDR3 loop spans 17 amino acids. This was the immunoSEQ v3 assay. Only in-frame clones appear in the TCRdb table, and some are missing; sequencing was by immunoSEQ multiplex PCR. The repertoire holds fewer than 15,000 clones, with 66% as singletons. This clone is medium-sized by share. The antigen is undetermined.

The chain has TRBV7-7 and TRBJ2-2, with TRBD2 matching over 8 bases. The source material was tumor tissue, sampled at baseline. The receptor's source is a woman between 30 and 79 years old with non-small cell lung cancer. The CDR3 nucleotides are TGTGCCAGCAGCCCGGGGGTACTAGCGGCGAACACCGGGGAGCTGTTTTTT. Translated: CASSPGVLAANTGELFF.